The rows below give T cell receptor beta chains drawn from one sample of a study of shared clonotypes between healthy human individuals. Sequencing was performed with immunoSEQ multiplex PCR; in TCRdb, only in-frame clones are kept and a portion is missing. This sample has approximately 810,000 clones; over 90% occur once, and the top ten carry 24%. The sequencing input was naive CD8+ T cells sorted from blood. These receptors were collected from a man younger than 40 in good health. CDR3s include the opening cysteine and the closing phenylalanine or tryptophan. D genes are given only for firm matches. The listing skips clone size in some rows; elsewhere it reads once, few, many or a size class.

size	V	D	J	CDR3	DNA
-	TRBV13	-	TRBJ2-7	CASSLRGEGVYEQYF	TGTGCCAGCAGCTTACGAGGGGAGGGGGTCTACGAGCAGTACTTC
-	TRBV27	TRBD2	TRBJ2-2	CASTLAGRLNTGELFF	TGTGCCAGCACTCTAGCGGGGAGGCTGAACACCGGGGAGCTGTTTTTT
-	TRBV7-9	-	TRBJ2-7	CASSPGPSEQYF	TGTGCCAGCAGCCCTGGGCCTTCCGAGCAGTACTTC
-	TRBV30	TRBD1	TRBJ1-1	CAWSRTGPEAFF	TGTGCCTGGAGCCGGACAGGTCCTGAAGCTTTCTTT
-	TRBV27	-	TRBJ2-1	CASSHPPNEQFF	TGTGCCAGCAGTCACCCCCCCAATGAGCAGTTCTTC
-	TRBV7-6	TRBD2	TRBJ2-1	CASSLGGGSVHNEQFF	TGTGCCAGCAGCTTAGGGGGCGGGAGTGTACACAATGAGCAGTTCTTC
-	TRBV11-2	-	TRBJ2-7	CASSLAGRDYEQYF	TGTGCCAGCAGCTTAGCGGGGCGAGACTACGAGCAGTACTTC
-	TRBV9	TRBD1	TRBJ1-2	CASSVGAGGPYSTYGYTF	TGTGCCAGCAGCGTAGGGGCAGGGGGCCCTTATTCGACCTATGGCTACACCTTC
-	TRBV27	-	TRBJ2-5	CASSLVGRETQYF	TGTGCCAGCAGTTTGGTGGGACGAGAGACCCAGTACTTC
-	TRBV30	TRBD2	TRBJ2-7	CAWSRGTSGASSYEQYF	TGTGCCTGGAGTCGCGGGACTAGCGGGGCCAGCTCCTACGAGCAGTACTTC
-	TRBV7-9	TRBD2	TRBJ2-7	CASSLALAGVKEQYF	TGTGCCAGCAGCTTAGCGCTAGCGGGAGTGAAAGAGCAGTACTTC
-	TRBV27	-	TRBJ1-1	CASSNYRVNTEAFF	TGTGCCAGCAGTAACTACAGGGTGAACACTGAAGCTTTCTTT
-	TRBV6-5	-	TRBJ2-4	CASSYGFGNIQYF	TGTGCCAGCAGTTACGGGTTTGGAAACATTCAGTACTTC
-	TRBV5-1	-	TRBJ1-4	CASSLVGRGEKLFF	TGCGCCAGCAGCTTGGTGGGGAGGGGAGAAAAACTGTTTTTT
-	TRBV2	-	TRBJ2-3	CASLGGVGIAQYF	TGTGCCAGCCTGGGCGGAGTCGGGATCGCGCAGTATTTT
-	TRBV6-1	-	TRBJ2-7	CASSARRPYEQYF	TGTGCCAGCAGTGCGAGGCGTCCCTACGAGCAGTACTTC
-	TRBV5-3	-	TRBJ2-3	CARSSPVGSTDTQYF	TGTGCCAGAAGCTCCCCGGTGGGTAGCACAGATACGCAGTATTTT
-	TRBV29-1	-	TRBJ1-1	CSGIPGVSTEAFF	TGCAGCGGTATACCAGGGGTCAGTACTGAAGCTTTCTTT
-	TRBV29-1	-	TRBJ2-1	CSVGEQFF	TGCAGCGTTGGGGAGCAGTTCTTC
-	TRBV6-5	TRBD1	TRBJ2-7	CASSYSTGPRTYEQYF	TGTGCCAGCAGTTACTCGACAGGGCCGCGCACCTACGAGCAGTACTTC
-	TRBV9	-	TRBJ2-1	CASSVAGVYNEQFF	TGTGCCAGCAGCGTAGCGGGAGTCTACAATGAGCAGTTCTTC
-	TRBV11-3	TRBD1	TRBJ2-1	CASSPRTGNNEQFF	TGTGCCAGCAGCCCGCGGACAGGGAACAATGAGCAGTTCTTC
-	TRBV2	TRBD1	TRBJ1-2	CASSEEPWGRGLLPVF	TGTGCCAGCAGTGAAGAACCGTGGGGCAGGGGGTTACTTCCAGTCTTC
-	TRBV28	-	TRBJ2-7	CASSETLYEQYF	TGTGCCAGCAGTGAAACCCTATACGAGCAGTACTTC
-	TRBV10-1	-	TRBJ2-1	CASQLAVSSYNEQFF	TGCGCCAGCCAGTTAGCGGTAAGCTCCTACAATGAGCAGTTCTTC
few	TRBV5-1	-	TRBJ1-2	CASSLSGGPNYGYTF	TGCGCCAGCAGCTTGTCTGGGGGGCCTAACTATGGCTACACCTTC
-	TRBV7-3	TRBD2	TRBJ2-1	CASSSTGTSGHNEQFF	TGTGCCAGCAGCTCTACCGGGACTAGCGGACACAATGAGCAGTTCTTC
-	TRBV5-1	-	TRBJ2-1	CASRLSETLNNEQFF	TGCGCCAGCAGACTTTCCGAGACACTTAACAATGAGCAGTTCTTC
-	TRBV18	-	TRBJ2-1	CASSPPLVF	TGTGCCAGCTCACCACCACTAGTCTTC
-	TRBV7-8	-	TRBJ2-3	CASSWTEAYTDTQYF	TGTGCCAGCAGCTGGACGGAGGCTTACACAGATACGCAGTATTTT
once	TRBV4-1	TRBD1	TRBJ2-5	CASSLQGAFETQYF	TGCGCCAGCAGCCTCCAGGGGGCATTTGAGACCCAGTACTTC
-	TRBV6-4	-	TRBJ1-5	CASSDGETQAINQPQHF	TGTGCCAGCAGTGATGGTGAGACTCAAGCGATCAATCAGCCCCAGCATTTT
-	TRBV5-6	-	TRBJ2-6	CASSFSGANVLTF	TGTGCCAGCAGCTTCAGTGGGGCCAACGTCCTGACTTTC
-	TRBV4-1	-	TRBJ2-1	CASSHADYFNEQFF	TGCGCCAGCAGCCACGCGGACTATTTCAATGAGCAGTTCTTC
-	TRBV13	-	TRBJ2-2	CASSLAEDAYTGELFF	TGTGCCAGCAGCTTAGCCGAGGATGCATACACCGGGGAGCTGTTTTTT
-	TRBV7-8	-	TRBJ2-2	CASSLSRDGAGSNTGELFF	TGTGCCAGCAGCTTATCCCGGGATGGGGCTGGCTCGAACACCGGGGAGCTGTTTTTT
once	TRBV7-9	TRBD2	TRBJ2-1	CASSWLAGVLGYNEQFF	TGTGCCAGCAGCTGGCTAGCGGGAGTGTTGGGATACAATGAGCAGTTCTTC
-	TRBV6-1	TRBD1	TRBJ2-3	CASSPRTGPDTQYF	TGTGCCAGCAGCCCAAGGACAGGGCCAGATACGCAGTATTTT
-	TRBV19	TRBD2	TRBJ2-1	CASRYGGRANPGNEQFF	TGTGCCAGTAGATACGGCGGGAGGGCCAACCCGGGCAATGAGCAGTTCTTC
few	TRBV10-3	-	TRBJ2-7	CAIRDGTYEQYF	TGTGCCATCCGGGACGGAACCTACGAGCAGTACTTC
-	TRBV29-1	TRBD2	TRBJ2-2	CSAGLDPGELFF	TGCAGCGCTGGACTAGATCCCGGGGAGCTGTTTTTT
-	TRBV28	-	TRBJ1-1	CASRRPLNTEAFF	TGTGCCAGCAGGCGACCATTGAACACTGAAGCTTTCTTT
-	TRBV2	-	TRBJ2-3	CASSEEVSDTQYF	TGTGCCAGCAGTGAAGAGGTCTCGGATACGCAGTATTTT
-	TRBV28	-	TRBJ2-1	CASSDSSVYNEQFF	TGTGCCAGCAGCGACAGTTCCGTCTACAATGAGCAGTTCTTC
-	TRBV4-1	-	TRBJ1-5	CASSQEPGFRNQPQHF	TGCGCCAGCAGCCAAGAACCCGGATTTCGCAATCAGCCCCAGCATTTT
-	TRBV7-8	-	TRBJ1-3	CASNRDGGASGNTIYF	TGTGCCAGCAACCGGGATGGAGGGGCCTCTGGAAACACCATATATTTT
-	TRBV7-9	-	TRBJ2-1	CASSLFPFDGSYNEQFF	TGTGCCAGCAGCTTATTTCCCTTCGACGGTTCCTACAATGAGCAGTTCTTC
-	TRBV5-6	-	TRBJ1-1	CASRSQGTEAFF	TGTGCCAGCAGATCGCAGGGAACTGAAGCTTTCTTT
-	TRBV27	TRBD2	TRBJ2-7	CASSWAGDASYEQYF	TGTGCCAGCAGCTGGGCGGGAGATGCGTCCTACGAGCAGTACTTC
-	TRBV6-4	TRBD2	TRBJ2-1	CASRNLGTSGSHEQFF	TGTGCCAGCAGAAACCTAGGGACTAGCGGGAGTCATGAGCAGTTCTTC
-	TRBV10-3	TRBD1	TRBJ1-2	CAISVQGADGYTF	TGTGCCATCAGCGTGCAGGGGGCGGATGGCTACACCTTC
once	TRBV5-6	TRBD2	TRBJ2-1	CASSLVSSSGRAGEQFF	TGTGCCAGCAGCTTGGTATCTTCTAGCGGGAGGGCCGGTGAGCAGTTCTTC
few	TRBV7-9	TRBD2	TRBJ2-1	CASSLDSGNEQFF	TGTGCCAGCAGCTTAGATAGCGGGAATGAGCAGTTCTTC
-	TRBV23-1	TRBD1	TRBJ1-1	CASSHGDRGRLPKNTEAFF	TGCGCCAGCAGTCATGGGGACAGGGGGCGCCTTCCGAAGAACACTGAAGCTTTCTTT
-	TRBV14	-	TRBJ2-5	CASQGGSQETQYF	TGTGCCAGCCAGGGGGGGTCCCAAGAGACCCAGTACTTC
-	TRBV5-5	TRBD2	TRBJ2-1	CASSPPTSGYNEQFF	TGTGCCAGCAGCCCGCCGACTAGCGGATACAATGAGCAGTTCTTC
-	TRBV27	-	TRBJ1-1	CASSSTVMNTEAFF	TGTGCCAGCAGTTCGACAGTGATGAACACTGAAGCTTTCTTT
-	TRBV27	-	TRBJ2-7	CASSPQGNYEQYF	TGTGCCAGCAGTCCTCAGGGAAACTACGAGCAGTACTTC